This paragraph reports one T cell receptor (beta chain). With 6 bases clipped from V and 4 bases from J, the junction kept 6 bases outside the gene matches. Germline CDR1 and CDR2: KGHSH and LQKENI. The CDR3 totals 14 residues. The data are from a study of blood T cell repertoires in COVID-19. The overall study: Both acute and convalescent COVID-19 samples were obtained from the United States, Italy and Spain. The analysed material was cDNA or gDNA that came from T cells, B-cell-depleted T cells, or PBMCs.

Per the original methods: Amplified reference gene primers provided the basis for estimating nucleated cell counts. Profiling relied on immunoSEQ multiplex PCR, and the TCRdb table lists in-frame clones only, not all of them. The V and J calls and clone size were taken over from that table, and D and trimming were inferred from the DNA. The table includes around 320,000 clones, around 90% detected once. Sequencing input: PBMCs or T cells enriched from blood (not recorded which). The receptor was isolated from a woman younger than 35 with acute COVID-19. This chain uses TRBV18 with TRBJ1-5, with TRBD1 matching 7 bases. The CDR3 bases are TGTGCCAGCTCCTATGGACAGGCTAATCAGCCCCAGCATTTT. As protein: CASSYGQANQPQHF.